This TCR beta chain was found in a study of T cell repertoires in cytomegalovirus infection. Background on the study: Recently identified HLA-C-restricted CMV epitopes were among the peptides used. Public TCR beta signatures marked donors with CMV infection and the matching HLA.

Germline CDR1 LNHDA, CDR2 SQIVND (reference sequence). The length of the CDR3 is 13 residues. Trimming shortened V by 9 bases and J by 0 bases, and 11 bases separated the two germline ends. Study observations and caveats: Of the TCR beta families, the public ones yielded a cumulative frequency that identified carriers of CMV plus the relevant HLA.

In its sample, this clonotype was seen many times. What it binds is unknown. MiXCR, applied by TCRdb to the reads, yields one record per CDR3 protein. The sample consists of approximately 730,000 distinct CDR3 sequences, 33% of them appearing once. This TCR derives from a human donor in good health (CMV status not recorded). Some clones in this sample may be carry-over from other donors' samples. The V call is TRBV19, the J call TRBJ1-1, with a possible D match to TRBD1 (6 bases). The source was cultured PBMCs, collected from culture after CMV antigen stimulation. The CDR3 sequence is CASRTGLNTEAFF. CDR3 bases: TGTGCCAGCAGAACAGGGTTGAACACTGAAGCTTTCTTT.